These 22 T cell receptor beta chains were sequenced from one sample in a study of blood T cell repertoires in COVID-19. TCRdb keeps only in-frame clones here, not all; method: immunoSEQ multiplex PCR. The sample has 200,000 to 250,000 clones; nearly 90% are singletons. Sequenced input: PBMCs or T cells enriched from blood (not recorded which). The receptors here all came from a man aged 25-40 years who had recovered from COVID-19.

V gene TRBV19 combines with J gene TRBJ1-2, with 7 bases that match TRBD1. The V segment lost 5 bases and the J segment 8 bases; nucleotides outside the gene matches: 11. Germline CDR1 LNHDA, CDR2 SQIVND (reference sequence). This CDR3 region has 14 residues. The CDR3 nucleotides read TGTGCCAGTAGTCACTCTGACAGGGATCTCGGCTACACCTTC. Translating it yields CASSHSDRDLGYTF. The complete variable domain, with remaining parts taken from reference TRBV19 and TRBJ1-2, reads DGGITQSPKYLFRKEGQNVTLSCEQNLNHDAMYWYRQDPGQGLRLIYYSQIVNDFQKGDIAEGYSVSREKKESFPLTVTSAQKNPTAFYLCASSHSDRDLGYTFGSGTRLTVV.

This clone was counted once. This chain joins TRBV27 and TRBJ2-7, with D tentatively TRBD2 (6 bases). Germline CDR1 reads MNHEY; CDR2 reads SMNVEV (reference sequence). The V gene lost 5 bases and the J gene lost 4 bases, with 18 bases spanning the gap. This CDR3 is 15 amino acids long. The CDR3: CASSPRGGAGYEQYF. Here the CDR3 DNA reads TGTGCCAGCAGTCCCCGTGGCGGGGCGGGTTACGAGCAGTACTTC.

This clone has a single count. The rearrangement uses TRBV7-9 and TRBJ2-7; 8 bases map to TRBD1. V dropped 4 bases and J dropped 5; count of bases not matched to a gene: 7. The CDR3 totals 14 residues. Germline V gene sequence: CDR1 SEHNR, CDR2 FQNEAQ (reference sequence). CDR3 protein: CASSYGQGLDEQYF. The DNA of the CDR3 is TGTGCCAGCAGCTACGGACAGGGTCTCGACGAGCAGTACTTC.

This chain uses TRBV11-2 with TRBJ2-7; 7 bases map to TRBD1. Germline V CDR1 and CDR2: SGHAT, FQNNGV. This CDR3 has 13 amino acids. The ends lost 4 bases at V and 4 bases at J; junction bases unmatched: 4. CDR3 in amino acids: CASSSGQLYEQYF. CDR3 nucleotides: TGTGCCAGCAGCTCGGGACAGTTGTACGAGCAGTACTTC.

The chain joins TRBV7-3 to TRBJ1-2, with TRBD1 as a possible D gene (6 bases). V was pared by 5 bases and J by 4 bases, with 23 bases between. CDR3 length: 17 residues. Germline-derived CDR1 and CDR2 are SGHTA and FQGTGA. The DNA of the CDR3 is TGTGCCAGCAGCGCGCAACCGCTACAGGGTGGGGGCTATGGCTACACCTTC. Translation gives CASSAQPLQGGGYGYTF.

The CDR3 protein is CASSYGGSTGNIQYF. The CDR3 DNA reads TGTGCCAGCAGTTACGGGGGGAGCACCGGAAACATTCAGTACTTC. The genes are TRBV6-2 or TRBV6-3 and TRBJ2-4; D might be TRBD2 (6 bases). The CDR3 extends over 15 amino acids. Germline values: CDR1 MNHEY, CDR2 SVGEGT. Trimming took 2 bases from V and 6 from J, leaving 14 bases between them.

This clone was seen a single time. The CDR3 region is CASSPITGGEYYGYTF. In nucleotides, the CDR3 is TGTGCCAGCAGCCCGATAACAGGGGGCGAATACTATGGCTACACCTTC. This rearrangement joins TRBV14 to TRBJ1-2, with 9 bases matching TRBD1. The CDR3 length is 16 residues. Germline trimming cut 4 bases from V and 3 bases from J; bases unmatched to any gene: 9. Germline V gives CDR1 SGHDN, CDR2 FVKESK.

The rearrangement uses TRBV15 and TRBJ2-7; 11 positions match TRBD2. Germline assignment: CDR1 LNHNV and CDR2 YYDKDF (reference sequence). The J segment lost 0 bases and the V segment lost 2 bases, leaving 12 bases of the junction unmatched. The CDR3 consists of 19 residues. This chain's CDR3 is CATSRQPGLADPSSYEQYF. CDR3 nucleotide sequence: TGTGCCACCAGCAGACAACCGGGACTAGCGGATCCTAGCTCCTACGAGCAGTACTTC.

This chain joins TRBV7-9 and TRBJ2-3, with TRBD1 matching over 7 bases. Germline V CDR1 and CDR2: SEHNR, FQNEAQ (reference sequence). The CDR3 has 15 amino acids. Trimming took 6 bases from V and 0 from J; bases not matched to a gene: 6. The CDR3 sequence is CASSWDSPSTDTQYF. The CDR3 DNA is TGTGCCAGCAGTTGGGACAGCCCTAGCACAGATACGCAGTATTTT.

The chain combines TRBV6-2 or TRBV6-3 with TRBJ2-7; maybe TRBD2 (6 bases). The germline V and J ends were trimmed by 4 bases and 4 bases, with 14 bases remaining between them. CDR3 size: 14 residues. Germline V gene lookup returns CDR1 MNHEY and CDR2 SVGEGT. CDR3 sequence (DNA): TGTGCCAGCAGTTCTGGGGGGAGAGGGTACGAGCAGTACTTC. Translation: CASSSGGRGYEQYF.

The chain combines TRBV6-1 with TRBJ1-1, with 7 bases lining up with TRBD1. Unmatched junction bases numbered 3, after V lost 2 bases and J lost 3 bases. From germline, CDR1 is MNHNS and CDR2 SASEGT. This CDR3 has 14 residues. CDR3 loop: CASSETGDYTEAFF. The CDR3 nucleotides are TGTGCCAGCAGTGAAACAGGGGATTACACTGAAGCTTTCTTT.

The V gene is TRBV7-8, the J gene TRBJ2-7, with D perhaps matching TRBD1 (6 bases). This CDR3 has 15 amino acids. Trimming took off 3 bases at V and 2 bases at J, with 14 bases between the two ends. The germline gives CDR1 SGHVS, CDR2 FQNEAQ. The CDR3 coding sequence is TGTGCCAGCAGCTTGTTCGAGGGGGTCACCTACGAGCAGTACTTC. Encoded protein: CASSLFEGVTYEQYF.

The chain employs TRBV6-2 or TRBV6-3 and TRBJ2-5, with D uncertain. Trimming removed 2 bases from V and 5 bases from J, with 15 bases in between. CDR3 length: 15 residues. CDR1 and CDR2 from the germline V gene are MNHEY and SVGEGT. CDR3 residues: CASSYSTGGEETQYF. As DNA, the CDR3 is TGTGCCAGCAGTTACAGTACGGGTGGCGAGGAGACCCAGTACTTC.

The V gene is TRBV5-8, the J gene TRBJ2-7; 10 positions match TRBD1. Per germline, CDR1 SGHTS and CDR2 YDEGEE. V lost 4 bases to trimming and J lost 3 bases; unmatched junction nucleotides: 4. CDR3 length: 14 residues. The DNA of the CDR3 is TGTGCCAGCAGCAAGACAGGGGGCGGCTACGAGCAGTACTTC. Translated: CASSKTGGGYEQYF.

The gene calls are TRBV11-2 and TRBJ2-7, with D unclear. With 5 bases removed from V and 5 bases from J, the gap between germline ends came to 10 bases. This CDR3 region has 12 residues. Germline CDR1 is SGHAT and CDR2 is FQNNGV. The CDR3 DNA reads as TGTGCCAGCAGCCCCGGGTTCCACGAGCAGTACTTC. Its protein is CASSPGFHEQYF.

This rearrangement joins TRBV5-1 to TRBJ1-3; possible D gene TRBD1, 6 bases. This CDR3 comprises 16 residues. Germline V CDR1 and CDR2: SGHRS, YFSETQ. The V end was cut by 4 bases, the J end by 0 bases, with 14 bases between. CDR3 in DNA: TGCGCCAGCAGCACGGAAACAGGGTTCTCTGGAAACACCATATATTTT. Translated, it gives CASSTETGFSGNTIYF.

The CDR3 protein is CAWSVSRTGGLNTGELFF. The DNA for the CDR3 is TGTGCCTGGAGTGTATCTAGAACTGGGGGCCTGAACACCGGGGAGCTGTTTTTT. V is TRBV30 and J is TRBJ2-2, with D tentatively TRBD1 (6 bases). This CDR3 spans 18 amino acids. CDR1 is GTSNPN, CDR2 SVGIG, per germline (reference sequence). V dropped 0 bases and J dropped 1 base, with 18 bases sitting between them.

This clone was counted a few times. This rearrangement joins TRBV4-2 to TRBJ2-7, with 11 bases fitting TRBD2. The CDR3 is made up of 14 amino acids. The junction had 2 bases not matched to a gene; V was cut back by 5 bases and J by 2 bases. The germline CDR1 and CDR2 sequences are LGHNA and YNFKEQ. The CDR3 region is CASSKGLAAYEQYF. For the CDR3, the DNA is TGTGCCAGCAGCAAGGGACTAGCGGCCTACGAGCAGTACTTC.

This clone was detected a few times. Within the sample, other DNA sequences also encode this same CDR3. J is TRBJ1-5 and V is TRBV19, with D unresolved. The CDR3 has 13 residues. V was shortened by 3 bases and J by 4 bases, with 7 bases between the two germline ends. CDR1 is LNHDA and CDR2 is SQIVND in the germline V gene (reference sequence). The CDR3 protein is CASSILGNQPQHF. CDR3 nucleotides: TGTGCCAGTAGTATCCTCGGGAATCAGCCCCAGCATTTT.

This clone has at least ten counts. J is TRBJ2-3 and V is TRBV28; tentatively, D is TRBD2 (5 bases). Trimming took off 6 bases at V and 5 bases at J, with 9 bases between the two ends. This CDR3 is built from 12 residues. Germline V lookup: CDR1 MDHEN, CDR2 SYDVKM. DNA of the CDR3: TGTGCCAGCAGCTTCGAGGGAGATACGCAGTATTTT. It encodes CASSFEGDTQYF.

V is TRBV25-1 and J is TRBJ2-7; 7 bases are a match to TRBD1. The CDR3 covers 15 residues. V trimming: 0 bases; J trimming: 5 bases; junction bases outside the gene matches: 7. CDR1 and CDR2 from the germline V gene are MGHDK and SYGVNS. The CDR3 here is CASSEYTGVKNEQYF. The CDR3 nucleotides are TGTGCCAGCAGTGAATATACAGGGGTGAAAAACGAGCAGTACTTC.

This clone was detected once. The genes are TRBV7-9 and TRBJ2-1; TRBD2 matches 11 bases. Losses at the gene ends were 6 bases for V and 7 bases for J; bases not matched to a gene: 11. CDR1 and CDR2 (germline): SEHNR, FQNEAQ (reference sequence). CDR3 length equals 16 residues. The CDR3 nucleotides are TGTGCCAGCAGTATGATTGGGACTAGCGGTAGGAATGAGCAGTTCTTC. Protein product: CASSMIGTSGRNEQFF.